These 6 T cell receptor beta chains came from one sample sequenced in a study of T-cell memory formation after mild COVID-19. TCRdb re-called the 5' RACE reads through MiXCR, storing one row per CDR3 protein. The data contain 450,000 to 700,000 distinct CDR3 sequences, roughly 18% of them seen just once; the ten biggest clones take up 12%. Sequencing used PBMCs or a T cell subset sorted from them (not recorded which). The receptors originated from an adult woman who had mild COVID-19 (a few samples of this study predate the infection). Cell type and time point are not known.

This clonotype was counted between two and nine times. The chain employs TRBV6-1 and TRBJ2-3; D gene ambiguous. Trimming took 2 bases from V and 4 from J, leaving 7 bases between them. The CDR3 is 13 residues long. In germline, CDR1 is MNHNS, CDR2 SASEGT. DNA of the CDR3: TGTGCCAGCAGTGAACCAGTCGCAGATACGCAGTATTTT. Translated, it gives CASSEPVADTQYF.

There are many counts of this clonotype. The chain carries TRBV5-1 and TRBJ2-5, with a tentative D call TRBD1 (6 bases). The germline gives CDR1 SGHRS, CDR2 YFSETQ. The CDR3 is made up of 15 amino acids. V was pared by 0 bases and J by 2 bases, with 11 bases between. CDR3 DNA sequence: TGCGCCAGCAGCTTGGGGACAGCTCAACAAGAGACCCAGTACTTC. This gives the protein CASSLGTAQQETQYF.

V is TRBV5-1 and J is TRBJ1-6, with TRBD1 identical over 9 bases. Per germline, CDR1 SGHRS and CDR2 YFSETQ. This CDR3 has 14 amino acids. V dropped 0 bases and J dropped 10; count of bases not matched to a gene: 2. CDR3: CASSLDDRGSPLHF. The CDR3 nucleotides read TGCGCCAGCAGCTTGGACGACAGGGGGTCACCCCTCCACTTT.

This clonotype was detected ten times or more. CDR3 residues: CASLASGGAGQFF. The CDR3 DNA sequence: TGTGCCAGCCTGGCTAGCGGGGGGGCAGGTCAGTTCTTC. The chain links TRBV12-3 or TRBV12-4 to TRBJ2-1; 12 nucleotides line up with TRBD2. V shed 8 bases, J shed 13 bases, and the junction held 9 bases outside the gene matches. This CDR3 contains 13 residues.

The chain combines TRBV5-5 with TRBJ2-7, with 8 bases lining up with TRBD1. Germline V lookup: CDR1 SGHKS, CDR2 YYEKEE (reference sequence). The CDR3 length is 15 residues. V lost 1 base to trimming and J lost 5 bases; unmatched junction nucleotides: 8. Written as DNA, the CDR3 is TGTGCCAGCAGCTTGCGCGACAGGGGCCCCAACGAGCAGTACTTC. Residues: CASSLRDRGPNEQYF.

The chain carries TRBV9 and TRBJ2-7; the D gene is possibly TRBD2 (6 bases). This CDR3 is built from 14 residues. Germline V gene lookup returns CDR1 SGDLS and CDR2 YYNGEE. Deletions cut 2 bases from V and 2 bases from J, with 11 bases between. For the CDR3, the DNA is TGTGCCAGCAGCGTGGAGGGGTCTCCCTACGAGCAGTACTTC. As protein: CASSVEGSPYEQYF.